The sequence of this TCR beta chain was determined in a study of T cells expressing NK-cell markers. Study at large: Most of the eight sequenced donors tested HCMV-seropositive; one tested seronegative.

From its re-call of the 5' RACE reads, TCRdb lists each CDR3 protein once, without DNA. The sample holds about 540,000 distinct CDR3 sequences. The sample comprised blood T cells: a sorted CD56 or NKG2C T cell subset, CD4+ or CD8+ T cells, or bulk PBMC T cells (not recorded which). The receptor comes from a man younger than 30 in good health.

The CDR3 region is CASSPQGLAGFMAKNIQYF. V and J are TRBV4-1 and TRBJ2-4; without DNA, the TCRdb call of TRBD2 cannot be checked. The CDR3 is made up of 19 amino acids. From germline, CDR1 is MGHRA and CDR2 YSYEKL.